The 21 T cell receptor beta chains listed next were all sequenced from one sample in a study of T cells in Graves' hyperthyroidism and ophthalmopathy. The TCR beta CDR3 regions underwent amplification using RNA transcripts as the source. Carried out on the TCR CDR3, a first-round RT-PCR used the HTBI primer set. MiXCR was run by TCRdb on the multiplex PCR reads, yielding one entry per CDR3 protein. The sample contains 340,000 or so distinct CDR3 sequences, around a sixth of which appear only once. Material: blood. These receptors were taken from a woman aged 45-65 years with Graves' hyperthyroidism.

This clonotype came up a few times. The chain has TRBV10-3 and TRBJ2-2, with D maybe TRBD1 (5 bases). This CDR3 has 14 residues. Germline lookup yields CDR1 ENHRY and CDR2 SYGVKD. V was shortened by 2 bases and J by 4 bases, with 8 bases between the two germline ends. CDR3 protein: CAISEDRTTGELFF. The CDR3 region has the DNA TGTGCCATCAGTGAGGACAGAACCACCGGGGAGCTGTTTTTT.

This rearrangement joins TRBV12-3 or TRBV12-4 to TRBJ1-5; 12 bases match TRBD1. The junction had 6 bases not matched to a gene; V was cut back by 5 bases and J by 7 bases. There are 15 residues in the CDR3. The DNA for the CDR3 is TGTGCCAGCAGTGTCGCCGGGACAGGGGGCCAGCCCCAGCATTTT. This gives the protein CASSVAGTGGQPQHF.

This clonotype was recorded once. At one of its ends the junction is not consistent with the germline gene, which may arise from a read error. This rearrangement joins TRBV15 to TRBJ2-1, with TRBD1 matching 11 bases. Germline V lookup: CDR1 LNHNV, CDR2 YYDKDF (reference sequence). This CDR3 contains 18 residues. The CDR3 DNA follows: TGTGCCACCGGCAGAGATTCGGGGGACAGGGGGTTCAACAATGAGCAGTTCTTC. Protein: CATGRDSGDRGFNNEQFF.

This clonotype has more than one count but fewer than ten. This chain joins TRBV4-1 and TRBJ2-7; D gene unclear. Germline V gives CDR1 MGHRA, CDR2 YSYEKL. V shed 1 base and J shed 6 bases, with 7 bases lying between them. There are 12 residues in the CDR3. CDR3 in amino acids: CASSQGLFEQYF. The CDR3 region has the DNA TGCGCCAGCAGCCAAGGCCTATTCGAGCAGTACTTC.

Only a few counts were recorded for this clonotype. This chain uses TRBV3-1 with TRBJ2-5; D not resolved. The length of the CDR3 is 12 residues. The V end lost 4 bases, the J end lost 5 bases, and 8 bases lay between the germline ends. Germline V gene lookup returns CDR1 LGHDT and CDR2 YNNKEL (reference sequence). CDR3 sequence (DNA): TGTGCCAGCAGCCCCATGGGGGAGACCCAGTACTTC. Translated: CASSPMGETQYF.

The chain is built from TRBV19 and TRBJ2-6; tentative D call: TRBD1 (6 bases). Germline assignment: CDR1 LNHDA and CDR2 SQIVND (reference sequence). Trimming cost V 6 bases and J 3 bases, with 12 bases left between them. This CDR3 region has 15 residues. The CDR3 sequence: CASRTTGNGANVLTF. The CDR3 DNA sequence: TGTGCCAGTAGAACCACAGGGAATGGGGCCAACGTCCTGACTTTC.

The genes are TRBV6-5 and TRBJ2-1; D unresolved. The CDR3 runs 13 residues. Looked up from germline, CDR1 is MNHEY and CDR2 is SVGAGI. The V gene lost 2 bases and the J gene lost 9 bases, with 11 bases spanning the gap. In DNA, the CDR3 is TGTGCCAGCAGTTACAGCCGGCTGGGTGAGCAGTTCTTC. Amino acid sequence: CASSYSRLGEQFF.

This clonotype was counted at least ten times. The chain has TRBV30 and TRBJ2-5; possible D gene TRBD2, 6 bases. The CDR3 length is 13 residues. The germline CDR1 and CDR2 sequences are GTSNPN and SVGIG (reference sequence). V was cut by 1 base and J by 5 bases, with 11 bases left in between. CDR3 in amino acids: CAWSAVGGETQYF. The CDR3 region has the DNA TGTGCCTGGAGTGCCGTTGGGGGGGAGACCCAGTACTTC.

The chain has TRBV27 and TRBJ2-5; 7 bases are a match to TRBD2. V shed 5 bases, J shed 1 base, and the junction held 16 bases outside the gene matches. Germline loops: CDR1 MNHEY, CDR2 SMNVEV (reference sequence). This CDR3 has 18 amino acids. DNA for the CDR3: TGTGCCAGCAGTCCCATAAGCGTTGAACTAGCGACCCAAGAGACCCAGTACTTC. This sequence encodes CASSPISVELATQETQYF.

In its sample, this clonotype was seen many times. The chain carries TRBV28 and TRBJ1-4; TRBD1 agrees at 8 bases. Germline-derived CDR1 and CDR2 are MDHEN and SYDVKM. The CDR3 totals 12 residues. The trim removed 8 bases at V and 4 bases at J, leaving 0 bases unmatched. The CDR3 loop is CASGQGNEKLFF. In DNA form, the CDR3 reads TGTGCCAGCGGACAGGGTAATGAAAAACTGTTTTTT.

This rearrangement joins TRBV7-2 to TRBJ2-5; D is unclear. The CDR3 contains 13 residues. Trimming pared 4 bases from V and 5 bases from J, leaving 11 bases between. The germline V gene encodes CDR1 SGHTA and CDR2 FQGNSA. This chain's CDR3 is CASSSRLWETQYF. In nucleotides, the CDR3 is TGTGCCAGCAGCTCCCGACTGTGGGAGACCCAGTACTTC.

This rearrangement joins TRBV6-1 to TRBJ1-5, with a tentative D call TRBD1 (6 bases). Between the trimmed V and J ends, which lost 8 bases and 7 bases, there was a span of 18 bases. The CDR3 is 14 amino acids. Per the germline V gene, CDR1 is MNHNS and CDR2 is SASEGT. CDR3 nucleotide sequence: TGTGCCAGCGGACTACAGGGTGCAGGACAGCCCCAGCATTTT. The encoded protein is CASGLQGAGQPQHF.

This clonotype was seen ten or more times. This rearrangement joins TRBV11-2 to TRBJ1-1; possible D gene TRBD1, 6 bases. Trimming cost V 9 bases and J 11 bases, with 22 bases left between them. In germline, CDR1 is SGHAT, CDR2 FQNNGV. CDR3 size: 13 residues. In DNA, the CDR3 is TGTGCCAGGGTATCAGGGGAGGGATGCGAGGCTTTCTTT. Protein: CARVSGEGCEAFF.

This clonotype was seen many times. This chain uses TRBV6-1 with TRBJ2-2; 7 bases fit TRBD1. With 4 bases clipped from V and 6 bases from J, the junction kept 11 bases outside the gene matches. Germline CDR1 and CDR2: MNHNS and SASEGT. This CDR3 region has 16 residues. CDR3 nucleotide sequence: TGTGCCAGCAGTGCAGGGACAGTTTTCATCGCCGGGGAGCTGTTTTTT. Translating it yields CASSAGTVFIAGELFF.

The sample holds many counts of this clonotype. The chain employs TRBV28 and TRBJ2-1; no definite D call. V dropped 5 bases and J dropped 0 bases, with 14 bases sitting between them. Germline CDR1 is MDHEN and CDR2 is SYDVKM. The CDR3 covers 16 residues. Here the CDR3 DNA reads TGTGCCAGCAGTGAACTTGACCTTCACTCCTACAATGAGCAGTTCTTC. Protein: CASSELDLHSYNEQFF.

At least ten counts were recorded for this clonotype. This chain links TRBV6-1 with TRBJ1-1; 7 positions agree with TRBD1. Germline trimming cut 6 bases from V and 1 base from J; bases unmatched to any gene: 8. Germline V CDR1 and CDR2: MNHNS, SASEGT. This CDR3 has 15 residues. CDR3 loop: CASRSRGYPNTEAFF. The CDR3 DNA sequence: TGTGCCAGCAGATCCAGGGGGTACCCGAACACTGAAGCTTTCTTT.

On this clonotype itself: Mismatch with germline at one junction end may stem from a read error. The V and J genes are TRBV12-3 or TRBV12-4 and TRBJ2-2; 7 bases map to TRBD2. The CDR3 sequence is 11 residues long. The CDR3: CAAGGYGGLFF. CDR3 bases: TGTGCCGCCGGGGGGTATGGGGGGCTGTTTTTT.

The sample holds many counts of this clonotype. J is TRBJ2-3 and V is TRBV10-3; 7 nucleotides align to TRBD1. The CDR3 is 16 amino acids. The trim removed 2 bases at V and 1 base at J, leaving 6 bases unmatched. Germline assignment: CDR1 ENHRY and CDR2 SYGVKD. The CDR3 spells CAISETRTGGTDTQYF. The CDR3 nucleotides are TGTGCCATCAGTGAGACCCGGACAGGAGGCACAGATACGCAGTATTTT.

In its sample, this clonotype was seen a few times. The chain employs TRBV7-3 and TRBJ2-2; D not certain. Germline loops: CDR1 SGHTA, CDR2 FQGTGA. V shed 0 bases and J shed 3 bases, with 8 bases lying between them. CDR3 length equals 15 residues. The DNA of the CDR3 is TGTGCCAGCAGCTTAACTGGCTCTCACACCGGGGAGCTGTTTTTT. Its translation is CASSLTGSHTGELFF.

CDR3 sequence: CASSISIVTEAFF. The CDR3 DNA is TGTGCCAGTAGTATCTCAATTGTCACTGAAGCTTTCTTT. The V call is TRBV19, the J call TRBJ1-1, with D uncertain. V was shortened by 3 bases and J by 4 bases, with 9 bases between the two germline ends. This CDR3 is 13 amino acids long. In germline, CDR1 is LNHDA, CDR2 SQIVND (reference sequence).

The sample holds many counts of this clonotype. Germline is not matched at one junction end, which may reflect a read error. The chain combines TRBV6-1 with TRBJ2-7, with 8 bases identical to TRBD1. CDR3 length: 16 residues. Germline loops: CDR1 MNHNS, CDR2 SASEGT. CDR3 DNA sequence: TGTGCCAGCAGTAGAACCGGGACAGGAGGCCTCTACAAGCAGTACTTC. This translates into CASSRTGTGGLYKQYF.